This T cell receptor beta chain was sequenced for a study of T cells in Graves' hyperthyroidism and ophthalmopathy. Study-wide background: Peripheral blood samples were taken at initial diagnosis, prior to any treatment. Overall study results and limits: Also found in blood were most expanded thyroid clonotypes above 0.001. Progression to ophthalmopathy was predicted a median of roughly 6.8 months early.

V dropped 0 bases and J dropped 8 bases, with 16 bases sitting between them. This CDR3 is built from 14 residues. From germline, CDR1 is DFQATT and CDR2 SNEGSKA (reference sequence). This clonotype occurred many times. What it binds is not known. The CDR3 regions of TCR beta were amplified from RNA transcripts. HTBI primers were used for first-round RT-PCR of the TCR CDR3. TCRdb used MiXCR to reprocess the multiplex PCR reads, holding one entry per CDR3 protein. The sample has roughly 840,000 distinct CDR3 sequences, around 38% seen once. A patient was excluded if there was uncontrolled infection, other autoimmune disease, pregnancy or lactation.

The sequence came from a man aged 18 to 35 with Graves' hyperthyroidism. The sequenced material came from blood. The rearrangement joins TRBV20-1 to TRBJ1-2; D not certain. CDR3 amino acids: CSARDTSLIEGYTF. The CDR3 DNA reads TGCAGTGCTAGAGATACGTCCCTAATCGAGGGCTACACCTTC.